This T cell receptor (beta chain) was found in a study of blood T cell repertoires in COVID-19. The wider study: Spain, Italy and the United States supplied samples that represented acute and convalescent COVID-19. PBMCs, B-cell-depleted T cells, or T cells provided the cDNA or gDNA that made up the material.

The CDR3 extends over 17 amino acids. The trim removed 6 bases at V and 4 bases at J, leaving 12 bases unmatched. The V gene's germline CDR1 is KGHSH and CDR2 LQKENI. Authors' data handling: Estimated nucleated cell counts came from reference gene primer amplification. Clones were sequenced by immunoSEQ multiplex PCR, and TCRdb holds only the in-frame ones, with some missing. That table is the source of V, J and clone size, and D and trimming were worked out from the DNA. The table has roughly 160,000 clones, approximately 91% seen once; the top ten hold less than 2.5%. Sequencing was performed on peripheral blood. The chain links TRBV18 to TRBJ1-1, with 12 bases lining up with TRBD1. This receptor was identified in a man aged 18 to 29 with acute or convalescent COVID-19. CDR3 sequence: CASSPVPGQGARTEAFF. Written as DNA, the CDR3 is TGTGCCAGCTCCCCAGTCCCGGGACAGGGGGCGCGCACTGAAGCTTTCTTT. The full variable domain, completed using reference TRBV18 and TRBJ1-1, is NAGVMQNPRHLVRRRGQEARLRCSPMKGHSHVYWYRQLPEEGLKFMVYLQKENIIDESGMPKERFSAEFPKEGPSILRIQQVVRGDSAAYFCASSPVPGQGARTEAFFGQGTRLTVV.